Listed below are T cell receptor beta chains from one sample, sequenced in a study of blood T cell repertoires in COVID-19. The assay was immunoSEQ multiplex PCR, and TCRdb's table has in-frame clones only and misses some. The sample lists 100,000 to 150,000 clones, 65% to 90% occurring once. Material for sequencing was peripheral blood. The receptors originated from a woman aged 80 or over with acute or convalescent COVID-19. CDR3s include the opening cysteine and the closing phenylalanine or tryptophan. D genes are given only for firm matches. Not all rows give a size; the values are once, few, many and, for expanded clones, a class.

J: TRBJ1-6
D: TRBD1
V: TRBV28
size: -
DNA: TGTGCCAGCAGGGACCGGGACAGGGGGCCGGATTCACCCCTCCACTTT
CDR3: CASRDRDRGPDSPLHF

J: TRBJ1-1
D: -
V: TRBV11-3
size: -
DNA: TGTGCCAGCAGCTTACAGGCGTACACTGAAGCTTTCTTT
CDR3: CASSLQAYTEAFF

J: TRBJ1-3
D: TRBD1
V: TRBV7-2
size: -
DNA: TGTGCCAGCCGACCCGACAGGGGTGGAAACACCATATATTTT
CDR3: CASRPDRGGNTIYF

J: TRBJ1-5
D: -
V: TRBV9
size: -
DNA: TGTGCCAGCAGCGTAGAGGCGGATCAGCCCCAGCATTTT
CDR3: CASSVEADQPQHF

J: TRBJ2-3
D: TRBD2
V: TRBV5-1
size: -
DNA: TGCGCCAGCAGCTTGGTAGCGGGGCGCACAGATACGCAGTATTTT
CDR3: CASSLVAGRTDTQYF

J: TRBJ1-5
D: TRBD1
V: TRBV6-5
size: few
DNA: TGTGCCAGCATGGGAGGACAGGGGTATCAGCCCCAGCATTTT
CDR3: CASMGGQGYQPQHF

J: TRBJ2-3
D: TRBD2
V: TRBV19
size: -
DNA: TGTGCCAGTAGAGGACTAGCGGAAGGCACAGATACGCAGTATTTT
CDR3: CASRGLAEGTDTQYF

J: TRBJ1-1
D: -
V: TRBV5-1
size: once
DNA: TGCGCCAGCAGCGCGGATATAAACACTGAAGCTTTCTTT
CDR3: CASSADINTEAFF

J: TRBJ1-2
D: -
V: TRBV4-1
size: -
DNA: TGCGCCAGCAGCCATGGGGGCAGAGCGGTTAGAGGCTACACCTTC
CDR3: CASSHGGRAVRGYTF

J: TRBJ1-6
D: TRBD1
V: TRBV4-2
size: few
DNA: TGTGCCAGCAGCCAAGATGCAGGGGGGATTCAACTAGGGTCACCCCTCCACTTT
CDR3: CASSQDAGGIQLGSPLHF

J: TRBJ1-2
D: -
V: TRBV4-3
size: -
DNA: TGCGCCAGCAGCCAAGAAATCGGGTCTTATGGCTACACCTTC
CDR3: CASSQEIGSYGYTF

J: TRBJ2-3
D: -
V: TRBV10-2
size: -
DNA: TGCGCCAGCAGTGACAAGGGGGCAGATACGCAGTATTTT
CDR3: CASSDKGADTQYF

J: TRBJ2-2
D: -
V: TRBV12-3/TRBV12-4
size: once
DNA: TGTGCCAGCAGTTTGGGGAGCACCGGGGAGCTGTTTTTT
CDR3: CASSLGSTGELFF

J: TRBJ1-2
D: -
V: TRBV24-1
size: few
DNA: TGTGCCACCAGTGAGATTGAGAGGGCCTCCTTGGTACGAGATGGCTACACCTTC
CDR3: CATSEIERASLVRDGYTF

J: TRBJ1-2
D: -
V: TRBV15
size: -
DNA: TGTGCCACCAGCAGAGATGAGGCCGCTAGCTATGGCTACACCTTC
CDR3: CATSRDEAASYGYTF

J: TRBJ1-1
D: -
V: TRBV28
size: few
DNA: TGTGCCAGCAGTTTGGGCCCTTTCCAAGCTTTCTTT
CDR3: CASSLGPFQAFF

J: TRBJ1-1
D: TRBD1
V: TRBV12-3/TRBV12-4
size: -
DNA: TGTGCCAGCAGGAGACAGGGGAACACTGAAGCTTTCTTT
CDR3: CASRRQGNTEAFF

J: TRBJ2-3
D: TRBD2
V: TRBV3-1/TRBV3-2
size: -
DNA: TGTGCCAGCAGCTCCTACCCGACTAGCGTTATCACAGATACGCAGTATTTT
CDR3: CASSSYPTSVITDTQYF

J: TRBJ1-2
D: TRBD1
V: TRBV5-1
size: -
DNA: TGCGCCAGCAGCTTGCAACAGGGGCGTTATGGCTACACCTTC
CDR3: CASSLQQGRYGYTF

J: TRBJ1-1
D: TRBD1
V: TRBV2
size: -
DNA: TGTGCCAGCAGATTGACAGGGCAAACTGAAGCTTTCTTT
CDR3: CASRLTGQTEAFF

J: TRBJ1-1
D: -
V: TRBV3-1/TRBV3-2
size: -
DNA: TGTGCCAGCAGCCAAGATGGGCAGCTTGCGAACACTGAAGCTTTCTTT
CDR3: CASSQDGQLANTEAFF

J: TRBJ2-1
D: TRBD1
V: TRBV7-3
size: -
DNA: TGTGCCAGCAGCTTATGGGACCTGTCTTATTACGACAGGGTCAATGAGCAGTTCTTC
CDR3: CASSLWDLSYYDRVNEQFF

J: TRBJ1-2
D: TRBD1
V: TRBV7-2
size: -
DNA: TGTGCCAGCAGCTTAGGGCCAGGGGGCGGAGTGGGCTATGGCTACACCTTC
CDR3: CASSLGPGGGVGYGYTF

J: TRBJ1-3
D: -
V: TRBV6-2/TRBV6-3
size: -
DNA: TGTGCCAGCAGCTCAGGGTATGGAAACACCATATATTTT
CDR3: CASSSGYGNTIYF

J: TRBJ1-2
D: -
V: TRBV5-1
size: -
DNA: TGCGCCAGCAGCACACAGGGAGGGAAGGATGGCTACACCTTC
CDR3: CASSTQGGKDGYTF

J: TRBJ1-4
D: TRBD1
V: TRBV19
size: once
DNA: TGTGCCAGTAGTCCCAGACAGGGCTCTAATGAAAAACTGTTTTTT
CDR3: CASSPRQGSNEKLFF

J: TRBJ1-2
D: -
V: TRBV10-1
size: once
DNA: TGCGCCAGAGACAGGAGGTATGGCTACACCTTC
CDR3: CARDRRYGYTF

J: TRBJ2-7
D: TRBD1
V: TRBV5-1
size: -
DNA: TGCGCCAGCAGCTTGGGGGACAGGGGACTGTACGAGCAGTACTTC
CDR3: CASSLGDRGLYEQYF

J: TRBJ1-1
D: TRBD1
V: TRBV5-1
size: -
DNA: TGCGCCAGCAGCGTCGGACAGGTTGCTGAAGCTTTCTTT
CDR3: CASSVGQVAEAFF

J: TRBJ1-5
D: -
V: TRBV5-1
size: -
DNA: TGCGCCAGCAGCTTGTCAGGGCTCGATCAGCCCCAGCATTTT
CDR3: CASSLSGLDQPQHF

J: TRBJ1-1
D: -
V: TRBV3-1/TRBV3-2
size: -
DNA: TGTGCCAGCAGCCGAGACTGGCAGAACACTGAAGCTTTCTTT
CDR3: CASSRDWQNTEAFF

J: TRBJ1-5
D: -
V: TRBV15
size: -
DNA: TGTGCCACCAGCAGAGGCACAAATCAGCCCCAGCATTTT
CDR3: CATSRGTNQPQHF

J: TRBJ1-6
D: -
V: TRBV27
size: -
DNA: TGTGCCATCGGACAGACCTATAATTCACCCCTCCACTTT
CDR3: CAIGQTYNSPLHF

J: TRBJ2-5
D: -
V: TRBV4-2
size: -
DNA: TGTGCCAGCAGCCAAGAGGCCTCAGAGACCCAGTACTTC
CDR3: CASSQEASETQYF

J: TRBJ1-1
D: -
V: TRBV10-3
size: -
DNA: TGTGCCATCAGACACCAATACACTACAGGTGAAGCTTTCTTT
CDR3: CAIRHQYTTGEAFF

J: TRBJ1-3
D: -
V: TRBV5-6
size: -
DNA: TGTGCCAGCAGCTTGCAGGGCACCTCTGGAAACACCATATATTTT
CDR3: CASSLQGTSGNTIYF

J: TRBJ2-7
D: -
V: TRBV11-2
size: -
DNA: TGTGCCAGCAGCTTAGATACCGGGGGGCAGAGTAAGCAGTACTTC
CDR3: CASSLDTGGQSKQYF

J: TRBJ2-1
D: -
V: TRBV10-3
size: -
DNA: TGTGCCGTTAGCCGAGACTCTGAGCAGTTCTTC
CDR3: CAVSRDSEQFF

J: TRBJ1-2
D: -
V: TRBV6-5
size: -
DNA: TGTGCCAGTACAGGCGGGGTTGATGGCTACACCTTC
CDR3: CASTGGVDGYTF

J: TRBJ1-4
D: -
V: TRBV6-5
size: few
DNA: TGTGCCAGCAGTTACTCAGGGCAGGGGACTGAAAAACTGTTTTTT
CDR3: CASSYSGQGTEKLFF

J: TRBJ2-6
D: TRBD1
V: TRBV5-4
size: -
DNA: TGTGCCAGCAGCCCGGGTCGGACAGGGGGCACTAGTGGGGCCAACGTCCTGACTTTC
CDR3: CASSPGRTGGTSGANVLTF

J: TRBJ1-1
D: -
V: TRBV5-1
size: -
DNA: TGCGCCAGTAACCCGGGACAGAACACTGAAGCTTTCTTT
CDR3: CASNPGQNTEAFF

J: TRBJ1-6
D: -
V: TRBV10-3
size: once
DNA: TGTGCCATCTCCGCCAGCTCCTATAATTCACCCCTCCACTTT
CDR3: CAISASSYNSPLHF

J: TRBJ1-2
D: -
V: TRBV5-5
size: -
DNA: TGTGCCAGCAGCCCAACGGCAGGGTATGGCTACACCTTC
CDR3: CASSPTAGYGYTF

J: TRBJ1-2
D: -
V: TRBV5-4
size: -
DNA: TGTGCCAGCAGCTTGATAAGGACTTTTGGCTACACCTTC
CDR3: CASSLIRTFGYTF

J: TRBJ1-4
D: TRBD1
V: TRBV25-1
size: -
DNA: TGTGCCAGCCCCCTGCTCGACAGGGGAGAGACGACTAATGAAAAACTGTTTTTT
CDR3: CASPLLDRGETTNEKLFF